This T cell receptor beta chain was recorded in a study of CD8 T cells in ankylosing spondylitis. General study results and limits: There was a TCR beta motif, made of eight highly homologous variants, that appeared characteristic of ankylosing spondylitis blood.

Germline loops: CDR1 SGHTA, CDR2 FQGNSA. The CDR3 consists of 15 residues. V trimming: 5 bases; J trimming: 0 bases; junction bases outside the gene matches: 2. Notes on this clonotype: Its antigen is undetermined.

TCRdb ran MiXCR on the 5' RACE reads and lists one entry per CDR3 protein. Of about 840,000 distinct CDR3 sequences in the sample, roughly 12% were seen once. The origin of this receptor is a male donor with ankylosing spondylitis. The specimen was blood, either unsorted or a sorted T cell fraction (not recorded which). The genes are TRBV7-2 and TRBJ2-2, with 8 bases aligning to TRBD1. The CDR3 spells CASSIQGANTGELFF. Here the CDR3 DNA reads TGTGCCAGCAGCATACAGGGGGCGAACACCGGGGAGCTGTTTTTT.